Only one count was recorded for the clone carrying this T cell receptor (beta chain). Its cognate antigen is unknown. This sample was included in a study of T cell responses to AZD1222 COVID-19 vaccine. Notes on the study in general: Repertoires were sampled only after the peak T cell response. Seropositivity was recorded at baseline in only 6 or 7 AZD1222 recipients.

The CDR3 loop spans 12 amino acids. Germline trimming cut 5 bases from V and 8 bases from J; bases unmatched to any gene: 5. Per the germline V gene, CDR1 is MDHEN and CDR2 is SYDVKM. Sequencing was performed with immunoSEQ multiplex PCR; in TCRdb, only in-frame clones are kept and a portion is missing. Here the sample spans about 160,000 clones, about nine tenths being singletons. The rearrangement links TRBV28 to TRBJ1-1; 7 bases align to TRBD1. The TCR was taken from an adult in good health. Sequences were derived from peripheral blood, sampled on day 0 of AZD1222 vaccination. The CDR3 loop reads CASSPRTGEAFF. The CDR3 coding sequence is TGTGCCAGCAGTCCCCGGACAGGCGAAGCTTTCTTT.